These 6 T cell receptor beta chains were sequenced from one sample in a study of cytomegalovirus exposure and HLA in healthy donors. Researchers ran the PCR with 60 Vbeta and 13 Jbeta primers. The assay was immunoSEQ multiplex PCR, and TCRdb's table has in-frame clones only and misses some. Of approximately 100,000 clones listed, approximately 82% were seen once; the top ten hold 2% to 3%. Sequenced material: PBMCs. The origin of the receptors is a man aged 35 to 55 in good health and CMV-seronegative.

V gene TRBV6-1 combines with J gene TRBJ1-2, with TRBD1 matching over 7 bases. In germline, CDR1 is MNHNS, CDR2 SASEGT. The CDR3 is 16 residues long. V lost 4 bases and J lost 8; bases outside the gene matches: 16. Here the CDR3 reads CASSARGADRFVGYTF. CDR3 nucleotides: TGTGCCAGCAGTGCCCGTGGGGCGGACAGGTTTGTCGGCTACACCTTC.

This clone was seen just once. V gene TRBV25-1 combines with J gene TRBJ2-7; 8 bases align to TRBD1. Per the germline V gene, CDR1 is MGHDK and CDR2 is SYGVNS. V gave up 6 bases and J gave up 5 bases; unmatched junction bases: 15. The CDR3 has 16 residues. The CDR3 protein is CASRTIGQGSCNEQYF. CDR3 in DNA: TGTGCCAGCAGAACAATCGGACAGGGAAGTTGTAACGAGCAGTACTTC.

In nucleotides, the CDR3 is TGTGCCAGCAGCTTAGGTGGGCGACCAGATACGCAGTATTTT. Translated, it gives CASSLGGRPDTQYF. This rearrangement joins TRBV11-2 to TRBJ2-3, with no clear D. Per the germline V gene, CDR1 is SGHAT and CDR2 is FQNNGV. Deletions cut 1 base from V and 4 bases from J, with 9 bases between. The CDR3 totals 14 residues.

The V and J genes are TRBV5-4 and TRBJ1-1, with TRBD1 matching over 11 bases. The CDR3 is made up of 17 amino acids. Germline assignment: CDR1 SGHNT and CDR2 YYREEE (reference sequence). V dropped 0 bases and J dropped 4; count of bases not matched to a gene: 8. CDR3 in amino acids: CASSLGGQGVLGTEAFF. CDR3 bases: TGTGCCAGCAGCTTGGGGGGACAGGGGGTTTTGGGCACTGAAGCTTTCTTT.

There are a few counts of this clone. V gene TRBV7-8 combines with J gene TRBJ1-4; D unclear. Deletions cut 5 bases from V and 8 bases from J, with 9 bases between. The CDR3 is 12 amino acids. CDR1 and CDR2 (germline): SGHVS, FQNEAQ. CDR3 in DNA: TGTGCCAGCAGCGTGGAGCGGGAAAAACTGTTTTTT. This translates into CASSVEREKLFF. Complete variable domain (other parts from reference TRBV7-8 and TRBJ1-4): GAGVSQSPRYKVAKRGQDVALRCDPISGHVSLFWYQQALGQGPEFLTYFQNEAQLDKSGLPSDRFFAERPEGSVSTLKIQRTQQEDSAVYLCASSVEREKLFFGSGTQLSVL.

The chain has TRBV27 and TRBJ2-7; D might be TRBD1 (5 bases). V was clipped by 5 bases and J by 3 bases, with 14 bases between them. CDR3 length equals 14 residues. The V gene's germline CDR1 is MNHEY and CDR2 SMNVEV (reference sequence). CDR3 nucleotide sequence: TGTGCCAGCAGTCCCCAGGGATTACTCTACGAGCAGTACTTC. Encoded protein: CASSPQGLLYEQYF.